Listed below are T cell receptor beta chains from one sample, sequenced in a study of blood T cell repertoires in COVID-19. The repertoire was sequenced with immunoSEQ multiplex PCR; TCRdb's copy has only in-frame clones and lacks some. The sample has 150,000 to 200,000 clones; 70% to 90% are singletons. The material sequenced was peripheral blood. The receptors shown here come from a man between 60 and 70 years old with active or convalescent COVID-19. CDR3s include the opening cysteine and the closing phenylalanine or tryptophan. A D gene is named only where the DNA matches it firmly. Only some rows state a clone size, as once, few, many or a class for expanded clones.

D | length | J | size | V | CDR3 | DNA
- | 11 | TRBJ2-3 | - | TRBV7-8 | CASSLAGTQYF | TGTGCCAGCAGCCTGGCGGGGACGCAGTATTTT
TRBD1 | 15 | TRBJ1-1 | once | TRBV18 | CASSPGTGGNTEAFF | TGTGCCAGCTCACCCGGGACAGGGGGGAACACTGAAGCTTTCTTT
TRBD2 | 20 | TRBJ2-2 | - | TRBV24-1 | CATSDFGFGRGGSDTGELFF | TGTGCCACCAGTGATTTCGGATTTGGGCGCGGGGGGTCGGACACCGGGGAGCTGTTTTTT
TRBD2 | 15 | TRBJ2-7 | many | TRBV4-1 | CASSQGLAGNNEQYF | TGCGCCAGCAGCCAAGGACTAGCGGGGAACAACGAGCAGTACTTC
TRBD1 | 14 | TRBJ2-7 | once | TRBV10-2 | CASSDSGTVNEQYF | TGCGCCAGCAGTGATTCCGGGACAGTAAACGAGCAGTACTTC
- | 14 | TRBJ1-3 | - | TRBV19 | CASQDRSSGNTIYF | TGTGCCAGTCAGGACAGATCCTCTGGAAACACCATATATTTT
TRBD2 | 18 | TRBJ2-1 | once | TRBV11-2 | CASSLGGLAGRSYNEQFF | TGTGCCAGCAGCTTAGGGGGGTTAGCGGGTCGCTCCTACAATGAGCAGTTCTTC
- | 15 | TRBJ2-5 | - | TRBV7-9 | CASTNAEGLGETQYF | TGTGCCAGCACCAACGCGGAGGGGTTAGGAGAGACCCAGTACTTC
TRBD2 | 16 | TRBJ2-1 | - | TRBV5-1 | CASSFGSGASYNEQFF | TGCGCCAGCAGCTTTGGTAGCGGGGCCTCCTACAATGAGCAGTTCTTC
- | 12 | TRBJ1-2 | once | TRBV5-1 | CASSATVDGYTF | TGCGCCAGCAGCGCGACAGTAGATGGCTACACCTTC
TRBD1 | 14 | TRBJ2-7 | - | TRBV4-2 | CASSQGETGYEQYF | TGTGCCAGCAGCCAAGGCGAGACAGGGTACGAGCAGTACTTC
- | 12 | TRBJ1-5 | - | TRBV7-9 | CASAGSNQPQHF | TGTGCCAGCGCGGGTAGCAATCAGCCCCAGCATTTT
- | 14 | TRBJ2-1 | - | TRBV19 | CASSEFGGRDEQFF | TGTGCCAGTAGTGAATTTGGGGGCCGAGATGAGCAGTTCTTC
- | 13 | TRBJ2-2 | - | TRBV16 | CASSPGNTGELFF | TGTGCCAGCAGCCCAGGGAACACCGGGGAGCTGTTTTTT
- | 15 | TRBJ1-2 | once | TRBV6-5 | CASSLRGIISGGYTF | TGTGCCAGCAGTTTACGGGGGATAATTTCAGGTGGCTACACCTTC
TRBD1 | 17 | TRBJ1-4 | - | TRBV4-2 | CASSQDRGDRASGGLFF | TGTGCCAGCAGCCAAGATCGCGGGGACAGGGCCTCCGGGGGACTGTTTTTT
- | 16 | TRBJ2-7 | - | TRBV14 | CASSQVGSPSAYEQYF | TGTGCCAGCAGCCAAGTGGGGAGTCCATCCGCATACGAGCAGTACTTC
TRBD1 | 13 | TRBJ1-5 | - | TRBV6-5 | CASSYDRAQPQHF | TGTGCCAGCAGCTATGACAGGGCTCAGCCCCAGCATTTT
TRBD1 | 13 | TRBJ1-5 | - | TRBV7-3 | CASSQDRDQPQHF | TGTGCCAGCAGCCAAGACAGGGACCAGCCCCAGCATTTT
- | 15 | TRBJ1-2 | - | TRBV6-1 | CASSDSDSLNYGYTF | TGTGCCAGCAGTGATTCGGACAGTCTGAACTATGGCTACACCTTC
- | 15 | TRBJ2-1 | - | TRBV6-5 | CASSYLGGLDNEQFF | TGTGCCAGCAGTTACTTAGGAGGGCTCGACAATGAGCAGTTCTTC
- | 15 | TRBJ2-1 | - | TRBV5-1 | CASSSQWGGTNEQFF | TGCGCCAGCAGCTCTCAATGGGGCGGGACCAATGAGCAGTTCTTC
- | 15 | TRBJ1-5 | - | TRBV5-5 | CASSGAGAIDQPQHF | TGTGCCAGCAGCGGAGCGGGGGCTATTGATCAGCCCCAGCATTTT
- | 13 | TRBJ1-2 | - | TRBV12-3/TRBV12-4 | CASSFVDSYGYTF | TGTGCCAGCAGTTTCGTAGACTCCTATGGCTACACCTTC
TRBD1 | 14 | TRBJ1-1 | - | TRBV29-1 | CSALRTGANTEAFF | TGCAGCGCTCTAAGGACAGGGGCGAACACTGAAGCTTTCTTT
- | 15 | TRBJ2-3 | once | TRBV9 | CASSVGLVVTDTQYF | TGTGCCAGCAGCGTAGGACTAGTTGTGACAGATACGCAGTATTTT
- | 19 | TRBJ1-5 | - | TRBV6-1 | CASSDFSEPSRYSNQPQHF | TGTGCCAGCAGTGATTTTTCGGAGCCCTCCAGATATAGCAATCAGCCCCAGCATTTT
TRBD1 | 14 | TRBJ2-5 | - | TRBV9 | CASSTTGGRETQYF | TGTGCCAGCAGCACCACAGGGGGTCGAGAGACCCAGTACTTC
- | 14 | TRBJ2-5 | once | TRBV28 | CASSSGVTRGTQYF | TGTGCCAGCAGTTCGGGCGTGACAAGGGGGACCCAGTACTTC
TRBD1 | 14 | TRBJ1-2 | - | TRBV6-1 | CASSETGTDYGYTF | TGTGCCAGCAGTGAAACCGGGACAGACTATGGCTACACCTTC
- | 15 | TRBJ2-3 | - | TRBV10-3 | CAISDQGLSTDTQYF | TGTGCCATCAGTGACCAGGGCTTAAGTACAGATACGCAGTATTTT
- | 13 | TRBJ2-1 | few | TRBV7-3 | CASSSEPYNEQFF | TGTGCCAGCAGCTCTGAGCCCTACAATGAGCAGTTCTTC
TRBD2 | 18 | TRBJ2-1 | few | TRBV11-2 | CASSRAAFLAGGRREQFF | TGTGCCAGCAGCCGAGCAGCCTTCCTAGCGGGGGGGCGGAGGGAGCAGTTCTTC
- | 12 | TRBJ1-2 | - | TRBV29-1 | CSSGGDLYGYTF | TGCAGCTCTGGGGGGGACTTATATGGCTACACCTTC
TRBD1 | 15 | TRBJ1-1 | - | TRBV5-1 | CASREAQGVITEAFF | TGCGCCAGCAGGGAAGCTCAGGGGGTGATCACTGAAGCTTTCTTT
- | 14 | TRBJ2-4 | - | TRBV18 | CASSPEGVPNIQYF | TGTGCCAGCTCACCAGAGGGCGTCCCAAACATTCAGTACTTC
- | 15 | TRBJ2-3 | - | TRBV5-1 | CASSLDGGRSDTQYF | TGCGCCAGCAGCTTGGACGGGGGGCGCTCAGATACGCAGTATTTT
- | 16 | TRBJ1-6 | - | TRBV7-9 | CASSFDSLQYNSPLHF | TGTGCCAGCAGCTTTGACAGCCTCCAGTATAATTCACCCCTCCACTTT
- | 13 | TRBJ1-6 | - | TRBV18 | CASSPEGDSPLHF | TGTGCCAGCTCACCGGAAGGGGATTCACCCCTCCACTTT
TRBD1 | 14 | TRBJ2-7 | - | TRBV5-1 | CASSSGQGTSEQYF | TGCGCCAGCAGTTCGGGACAGGGGACATCCGAGCAGTACTTC
- | 13 | TRBJ2-7 | - | TRBV7-8 | CASSSGFSYEQYF | TGTGCCAGCAGCTCGGGTTTCTCCTACGAGCAGTACTTC
TRBD1 | 15 | TRBJ2-3 | - | TRBV5-1 | CASSTRTGSTDTQYF | TGCGCCAGCAGCACCCGGACAGGGTCGACAGATACGCAGTATTTT
TRBD2 | 15 | TRBJ2-7 | - | TRBV7-2 | CASSPPGAGDYEQYF | TGTGCCAGCAGCCCGCCGGGAGCGGGGGATTACGAGCAGTACTTC
TRBD1 | 15 | TRBJ1-2 | once | TRBV15 | CATSRADRPAGGYTF | TGTGCCACCAGCAGAGCGGACAGGCCTGCGGGTGGCTACACCTTC
TRBD1 | 14 | TRBJ2-1 | - | TRBV3-1/TRBV3-2 | CASSQKRGQQEQFF | TGTGCCAGCAGCCAAAAGAGGGGACAGCAAGAGCAGTTCTTC
TRBD2 | 16 | TRBJ2-5 | - | TRBV10-3 | CAISPTSGGDRRTQYF | TGTGCCATCAGTCCTACTAGCGGGGGGGACCGTCGAACCCAGTACTTC
- | 15 | TRBJ1-1 | - | TRBV19 | CASDGNRDWPTEAFF | TGTGCCAGCGACGGAAACCGGGACTGGCCCACTGAAGCTTTCTTT
TRBD2 | 16 | TRBJ2-1 | - | TRBV4-2 | CASSQPGLAGGGEQFF | TGTGCCAGCAGCCAACCGGGACTAGCGGGGGGGGGCGAGCAGTTCTTC
TRBD1 | 11 | TRBJ1-2 | - | TRBV10-2 | CASKARDRVSF | TGCGCCAGCAAGGCCCGGGACAGGGTCTCCTTC
TRBD1 | 13 | TRBJ1-5 | - | TRBV5-4 | CASSPDRGQPQHF | TGTGCCAGCAGCCCGGACAGGGGGCAGCCCCAGCATTTT
TRBD1 | 15 | TRBJ2-1 | - | TRBV6-1 | CASSEGTGGFHEQFF | TGTGCCAGCAGTGAGGGGACAGGGGGATTCCATGAGCAGTTCTTC
- | 15 | TRBJ2-5 | - | TRBV4-2 | CASSPRQGGQETQYF | TGTGCCAGCAGCCCCCGTCAGGGGGGCCAAGAGACCCAGTACTTC
- | 16 | TRBJ1-2 | once | TRBV19 | CASSIEIGHRIYGYTF | TGTGCCAGTAGTATAGAGATAGGACACCGCATCTATGGCTACACCTTC
TRBD1 | 14 | TRBJ2-7 | - | TRBV29-1 | CSVARDRGSYEQYF | TGCAGCGTTGCCCGGGACAGGGGGAGCTACGAGCAGTACTTC
- | 15 | TRBJ1-1 | - | TRBV7-9 | CASSLEVLVGGAAFF | TGTGCCAGCAGCTTAGAAGTATTGGTGGGCGGGGCAGCTTTCTTT
TRBD1 | 15 | TRBJ1-5 | - | TRBV28 | CASSPGQYSNQPQHF | TGTGCCAGCAGCCCGGGACAGTATAGCAATCAGCCCCAGCATTTT
TRBD1 | 14 | TRBJ1-6 | - | TRBV18 | CASGPGTGNSPLHF | TGTGCCAGCGGCCCCGGGACAGGGAATTCACCCCTCCACTTT
TRBD1 | 15 | TRBJ1-2 | - | TRBV5-1 | CASSLGTGVIYGYTF | TGCGCCAGCAGCTTGGGGACAGGGGTGATCTATGGCTACACCTTC
TRBD1 | 15 | TRBJ1-6 | - | TRBV5-1 | CASSLGDRPNSPLHF | TGCGCCAGCAGCTTGGGGGACAGGCCAAATTCACCCCTCCACTTT
TRBD1 | 14 | TRBJ1-2 | - | TRBV4-1 | CASRVMTGNYGYTF | TGCGCCAGCAGGGTGATGACAGGGAACTATGGCTACACCTTC